The 31 T cell receptor beta chains below were found in one sample sequenced in a study of T cell responses to AZD1222 COVID-19 vaccine. Clones were read by immunoSEQ multiplex PCR, and TCRdb kept only the in-frame ones, dropping some. The sample has some 140,000 clones; 70% to 90% are singletons. Source: peripheral blood, taken on day 0 of AZD1222 vaccination. Receptors were obtained from an adult in good health.

The chain carries TRBV28 and TRBJ2-7, with 7 bases lining up with TRBD1. Trimming cost V 5 bases and J 9 bases; bases outside gene matches: 16. The V gene's germline CDR1 is MDHEN and CDR2 SYDVKM. This CDR3 is 15 amino acids long. In nucleotides, the CDR3 is TGTGCCAGCAGTCTAAGGACAGGAGATCTACGAGTGCAGTACTTC. Residues: CASSLRTGDLRVQYF.

In DNA form, the CDR3 reads TGTGCCAGCTCTAACAGGGGGCCCCTAAATCAGCCCCAGCATTTT. It translates to CASSNRGPLNQPQHF. The chain links TRBV28 to TRBJ1-5; 9 nucleotides agree with TRBD1. The CDR3 is made up of 15 amino acids. Germline trimming cut 8 bases from V and 4 bases from J; bases unmatched to any gene: 9. Germline V gene lookup returns CDR1 MDHEN and CDR2 SYDVKM.

This clone appeared once. The chain has TRBV29-1 and TRBJ2-4; D not resolved. V lost 4 bases to trimming and J lost 4 bases, with 8 bases between them. Germline V gene sequence: CDR1 SQVTM, CDR2 ANQGSEA. This CDR3 region has 12 residues. DNA for the CDR3: TGCAGCGTTGGGCAGGAGAAAAACATTCAGTACTTC. This translates into CSVGQEKNIQYF.

This chain's CDR3 is CASSYKGRVETQYF. The DNA of the CDR3 is TGTGCCAGCAGTTACAAAGGGAGGGTGGAGACCCAGTACTTC. The V and J genes are TRBV6-6 and TRBJ2-5; 7 nucleotides align to TRBD2. V dropped 2 bases and J dropped 5; count of bases not matched to a gene: 5. CDR1 MNHNY and CDR2 SVGAGI come from the germline V gene (reference sequence). This CDR3 is built from 14 residues.

The V and J genes are TRBV20-1 and TRBJ2-3, with 10 bases matching TRBD2. The CDR3 is 15 amino acids. Losses at the gene ends were 3 bases for V and 8 bases for J; bases not matched to a gene: 11. Germline values: CDR1 DFQATT, CDR2 SNEGSKA (reference sequence). The CDR3 region has the DNA TGCAGTGCTAGTAATTTGCTAGCGGGAGTGGGTACGCAGTATTTT. It translates to CSASNLLAGVGTQYF.

This clone was recorded once. The rearrangement joins TRBV19 to TRBJ2-2; the D gene is possibly TRBD1 (5 bases). The CDR3 has 20 residues. Germline CDR1 LNHDA, CDR2 SQIVND (reference sequence). V was cut by 3 bases and J by 5 bases, with 28 bases left in between. Here the CDR3 DNA reads TGTGCCAGTAGTATCCCGCTCCCCTTACGACAGACCCAAAAGACCGGGGAGCTGTTTTTT. It is translated as CASSIPLPLRQTQKTGELFF.

V usage is TRBV3-1 (or the pseudogene TRBV3-2) and J usage is TRBJ2-7; D is unresolved. This CDR3 has 13 residues. V was shortened by 3 bases and J by 7 bases, with 13 bases between the two germline ends. Germline loops: CDR1 LGHDT, CDR2 YNNKEL (reference sequence). Here the CDR3 DNA reads TGTGCCAGCAGCCAGCTACCGTACTATGAGCAGTACTTC. Translation gives CASSQLPYYEQYF.

A word on this clone: Other DNA sequences of this sample code for an identical CDR3. This chain joins TRBV9 and TRBJ2-3; D remains ambiguous. Germline CDR1 is SGDLS and CDR2 is YYNGEE. The V and J ends lost 0 bases and 2 bases respectively, with 4 bases between them. The CDR3 runs to 13 residues. The CDR3 reads CASSVDSTDTQYF. CDR3 sequence (DNA): TGTGCCAGCAGCGTAGATTCCACAGATACGCAGTATTTT.

V and J are TRBV9 and TRBJ1-3; no firm D call. The V gene's germline CDR1 is SGDLS and CDR2 YYNGEE. CDR3 length equals 17 residues. V was trimmed by 0 bases and J by 0 bases, leaving 13 bases between them. The CDR3 DNA is TGTGCCAGCAGCGTAGCTACTGGGATAGCCTCTGGAAACACCATATATTTT. Its translation: CASSVATGIASGNTIYF.

The chain employs TRBV9 and TRBJ2-1; D remains unclear. V was cut by 4 bases and J by 1 base, with 12 bases left in between. The CDR3 is 15 residues long. The germline CDR1 and CDR2 sequences are SGDLS and YYNGEE. The CDR3 reads CASSLDHRSYNEQFF. CDR3 coding DNA: TGTGCCAGCAGCCTCGACCATAGGTCCTACAATGAGCAGTTCTTC.

V gene TRBV11-3 combines with J gene TRBJ2-2, with 8 nucleotides matching TRBD1. Germline V gene data show CDR1 as SGHNT and CDR2 as YENEEA. The V and J ends lost 2 bases and 1 base, in that order; junction bases with no gene match: 6. This CDR3 contains 17 residues. For the CDR3, the DNA is TGTGCCAGCAGCTTACCCCGGACAGGGAGGAACACCGGGGAGCTGTTTTTT. Amino acid sequence: CASSLPRTGRNTGELFF.

The chain links TRBV18 to TRBJ2-2, with TRBD1 as a possible D gene (5 bases). CDR1 KGHSH and CDR2 LQKENI come from the germline V gene. The length of the CDR3 is 18 residues. Trimming shortened V by 4 bases and J by 6 bases, and 24 bases separated the two germline ends. The CDR3 reads CASSLSPGQGADAGELFF. The CDR3 coding sequence is TGTGCCAGCTCACTCTCCCCAGGGCAAGGGGCCGACGCCGGGGAGCTGTTTTTT.

As for this clone: A junction end diverges from the germline sequence, so it may reflect a read error. The V call is TRBV30, the J call TRBJ2-3, with D unresolved. Germline CDR1 GTSNPN, CDR2 SVGIG (reference sequence). The CDR3 totals 10 residues. DNA for the CDR3: TGTGCCTGGAGGAGCGCGGAACTCTCGTTT. Translated: CAWRSAELSF.

This clone was seen a single time. This chain joins TRBV28 and TRBJ1-2; D gene ambiguous. This CDR3 contains 13 residues. Germline V lookup: CDR1 MDHEN, CDR2 SYDVKM. Trimming cost V 3 bases and J 4 bases, with 9 bases left between them. The DNA for the CDR3 is TGTGCCAGCAGTTTTAGGCTGCTCTATGGCTACACCTTC. Translated: CASSFRLLYGYTF.

The chain employs TRBV4-2 and TRBJ2-1, with 7 bases that match TRBD1. Germline loops: CDR1 LGHNA, CDR2 YNFKEQ. The CDR3 has 16 residues. Losses at the gene ends were 1 base for V and 4 bases for J; bases not matched to a gene: 7. CDR3 in amino acids: CASSQAPGTVYNEQFF. The CDR3 coding sequence is TGTGCCAGCAGCCAAGCCCCCGGGACAGTTTACAATGAGCAGTTCTTC.

The rearrangement links TRBV5-1 to TRBJ2-7; D gene unclear. The CDR3 length is 14 residues. Germline CDR1 and CDR2: SGHRS and YFSETQ. Trimming removed 1 base from V and 2 bases from J, with 10 bases in between. The CDR3, as DNA: TGCGCCAGCAGCTTGTCTGCAAGAACCTACGAGCAGTACTTC. It is translated as CASSLSARTYEQYF.

The rearrangement uses TRBV7-3 and TRBJ1-1, with D uncertain. This CDR3 has 13 amino acids. Trimming shortened V by 1 base and J by 8 bases, and 11 bases separated the two germline ends. Per the germline V gene, CDR1 is SGHTA and CDR2 is FQGTGA. The CDR3 DNA is TGTGCCAGCAGCTTAAACGGTTTCCAGGAAGCTTTCTTT. Translating gives CASSLNGFQEAFF.

The chain couples TRBV7-8 to TRBJ2-1; unclear D gene. Trimming removed 0 bases from V and 0 bases from J, with 6 bases in between. The germline V gene has CDR1 SGHVS and CDR2 FQNEAQ. The CDR3 extends over 15 amino acids. CDR3 region: CASSLARFSYNEQFF. CDR3 nucleotide sequence: TGTGCCAGCAGCTTAGCCAGATTCTCCTACAATGAGCAGTTCTTC.

This sequence joins TRBV9 and TRBJ2-5; D perhaps matches TRBD1 (6 bases). CDR1 and CDR2 (germline): SGDLS, YYNGEE. The CDR3 length is 14 residues. Between the trimmed V and J ends, which lost 0 bases and 4 bases, there was a span of 10 bases. CDR3 nucleotide sequence: TGTGCCAGCAGCGTAGAGCCAGGGGTAGAGACCCAGTACTTC. Protein: CASSVEPGVETQYF.

V is TRBV30 and J is TRBJ2-1, with D tentatively TRBD1 (5 bases). V was shortened by 0 bases and J by 0 bases, with 12 bases between the two germline ends. Germline values: CDR1 GTSNPN, CDR2 SVGIG (reference sequence). The CDR3 loop spans 16 amino acids. The CDR3 DNA follows: TGTGCCTGGAGTGTACAGCAGGGCCTCTCCTACAATGAGCAGTTCTTC. This translates into CAWSVQQGLSYNEQFF.

As DNA, the CDR3 is TGCGCCAGCAGCTTGGGACAGGCCGGCACCATATATTTT. Translating gives CASSLGQAGTIYF. This chain uses TRBV5-1 with TRBJ1-3, with a tentative D call TRBD1 (6 bases). Per germline, CDR1 SGHRS and CDR2 YFSETQ. V lost 0 bases to trimming and J lost 9 bases, with 10 bases between them. The CDR3 has 13 amino acids.

The chain recombines TRBV6-4 with TRBJ2-7, with 16 bases identical to TRBD2. The J segment lost 3 bases and the V segment lost 6 bases, leaving 5 bases of the junction unmatched. Germline V gene lookup returns CDR1 MRHNA and CDR2 SNTAGT. The CDR3 has 16 amino acids. The CDR3 region is CASRGTSGRARYEQYF. CDR3 in DNA: TGTGCCAGCAGAGGGACTAGCGGGAGGGCCCGCTACGAGCAGTACTTC.

The V and J genes are TRBV2 and TRBJ2-7; 7 bases fit TRBD2. J lost 3 bases, V lost 6 bases, and 20 bases had no gene match. Germline values: CDR1 SNHLY, CDR2 FYNNEI. This CDR3 is 18 amino acids long. This CDR3 is CASSRTILPSGMVYEQYF. CDR3 sequence (DNA): TGTGCCAGCAGCCGTACCATCCTGCCAAGCGGGATGGTCTACGAGCAGTACTTC.

The V and J genes are TRBV13 and TRBJ2-6; the match to TRBD1 covers 10 bases. CDR1 PRHDT and CDR2 FYEKMQ come from the germline V gene (reference sequence). CDR3 length equals 17 residues. The V gene end was trimmed by 5 bases and the J gene end by 4 bases; junction bases not matched to a gene: 8. The CDR3 loop reads CASSLRQGANGANVLTF. The CDR3, as DNA: TGTGCCAGCAGCCTGAGACAGGGGGCGAACGGGGCCAACGTCCTGACTTTC. Looking up the rest from reference TRBV13 and TRBJ2-6 gives the full variable domain: AAGVIQSPRHLIKEKRETATLKCYPIPRHDTVYWYQQGPGQDPQFLISFYEKMQSDKGSIPDRFSAQQFSDYHSELNMSSLELGDSALYFCASSLRQGANGANVLTFGAGSRLTVL.

The CDR3 nucleotides read TGTGCCAGCCGTATTAGACAGGGGACCCGCGAGCAGTACTTC. Amino acid sequence: CASRIRQGTREQYF. The gene calls are TRBV2 and TRBJ2-7; 8 nucleotides line up with TRBD1. The CDR3 covers 14 residues. Trimming took 8 bases from V and 6 from J; bases not matched to a gene: 12. Germline assignment: CDR1 SNHLY and CDR2 FYNNEI.

This rearrangement joins TRBV21-1 to TRBJ1-1. TRBV21-1 is labeled a pseudogene. The length of the CDR3 is 14 residues. CDR3 in DNA: TGTGCCAGCAGTCTACAAGTCATGAACACTGAAGCTTTCTTT. Amino acids: CASSLQVMNTEAFF.

The rearrangement joins TRBV3-1 (or the pseudogene TRBV3-2) to TRBJ1-2; D ambiguous. V gave up 4 bases and J gave up 3 bases, with 12 bases separating them. The germline V gene has CDR1 LGHDT and CDR2 YNNKEL (reference sequence). CDR3 length: 14 amino acids. The chain's CDR3 is CASSPLYGDYGYTF. DNA of the CDR3: TGTGCCAGCAGCCCATTATACGGAGACTATGGCTACACCTTC.

The chain links TRBV2 to TRBJ2-1; a weak D match, TRBD1 (5 bases). CDR3 length: 16 amino acids. CDR1 and CDR2 from the germline V gene are SNHLY and FYNNEI. Trimming took off 0 bases at V and 8 bases at J, with 17 bases between the two ends. Here the CDR3 DNA reads TGTGCCAGCAGTGAAGCCCCGCCCATGGACATCGATGAGCAGTTCTTC. It codes for CASSEAPPMDIDEQFF.

CDR3 nucleotide sequence: TGCGCCAGCAGCACCTCCGGGACGGCAAATGGCTACACCTTC. This translates into CASSTSGTANGYTF. The chain has TRBV5-1 and TRBJ1-2, with D perhaps matching TRBD1 (5 bases). Germline V gene sequence: CDR1 SGHRS, CDR2 YFSETQ. The V end was cut by 4 bases, the J end by 6 bases, with 16 bases between. This CDR3 has 14 residues.

V usage is TRBV29-1 and J usage is TRBJ1-1; the match to TRBD1 covers 8 bases. This CDR3 contains 16 residues. V trimming: 0 bases; J trimming: 0 bases; junction bases outside the gene matches: 6. CDR1 is SQVTM, CDR2 ANQGSEA, per germline. CDR3 residues: CSVEDQGALMNTEAFF. The CDR3 bases are TGCAGCGTTGAAGATCAGGGGGCTCTTATGAACACTGAAGCTTTCTTT.

V is TRBV3-1 (or the pseudogene TRBV3-2) and J is TRBJ1-3; D might be TRBD1 (6 bases). V shed 2 bases and J shed 2 bases, with 19 bases lying between them. From germline, CDR1 is LGHDT and CDR2 YNNKEL (reference sequence). CDR3 size: 18 residues. The CDR3 loop is CASSQKGGRRGAGNTIYF. Here the CDR3 DNA reads TGTGCCAGCAGCCAAAAGGGTGGCCGGAGGGGGGCTGGAAACACCATATATTTT.